This T cell receptor beta chain was sequenced in a study of cytomegalovirus exposure and HLA in healthy donors. PCR was performed using 60 Vbeta and 13 Jbeta primers. TCRdb's copy holds only in-frame clones and misses some; the assay was immunoSEQ multiplex PCR. This sample yields some 130,000 clones, of which roughly 78% are seen a single time; about 4.5% belongs to the top ten. The V segment lost 5 bases and the J segment 5 bases; nucleotides outside the gene matches: 9. This CDR3 has 14 residues. From germline, CDR1 is SEHNR and CDR2 FQNEAQ (reference sequence). General study points: Owing to their indistinguishability, certain V segments, notably TRBV6-2 and TRBV6-3, were excluded. What a later analysis reportedly showed was that an Asian-associated ancestry cluster had fewer N-insertions than the approximately 720-donor mean. It was likely that a cluster of highly shared sequence variants was a sequencing artifact.

Healthy bone marrow donors supplied every sample. Turning to this clone: Its antigen is not identified.

The sequence was obtained from a man aged 25-40 years in good health. The chain employs TRBV7-9 and TRBJ2-7; 7 bases are shared with TRBD1. Sequenced: PBMCs. The CDR3 nucleotides read TGTGCCAGCAGCCGTACAGGGGCGAGCGACGAGCAGTACTTC. Amino acid sequence: CASSRTGASDEQYF.